The T cell receptor (beta chain) under discussion was sequenced for a study of OX40 agonist ivuxolimab in advanced cancers. Clones were read by immunoSEQ multiplex PCR, and TCRdb kept only the in-frame ones, dropping some. The sample has about 80,000 clones; approximately 90% are singletons. V trimming: 1 base; J trimming: 0 bases; junction bases outside the gene matches: 3. This CDR3 region has 15 residues. Germline CDR1 is LNHDA and CDR2 is SQIVND (reference sequence). V gene TRBV19 combines with J gene TRBJ2-7; 7 bases map to TRBD1. Material: CD4+ or CD8+ T cells sorted from blood, obtained in a trial of the OX40 agonist ivuxolimab. The sequence derives from an adult with an advanced solid tumor such as melanoma, head and neck, liver or kidney cancer. In DNA, the CDR3 is TGTGCCAGTAGTATAGCGGGGACAGCCTCCTACGAGCAGTACTTC. Protein product: CASSIAGTASYEQYF.